This TCR beta chain was captured by sequencing in a study of a mutant IDH1 vaccine in newly diagnosed glioma. Regarding the study as a whole: Whatever changes occurred in top peripheral T cell clonotypes seemed unrelated to pseudoprogression.

As for this clone: Its antigen is not known.

The repertoire was sequenced with immunoSEQ multiplex PCR; TCRdb's copy has only in-frame clones and lacks some. The sample has 40,000 to 45,000 clones, about four fifths seen once. Germline-derived CDR1 and CDR2 are LNHNV and YYDKDF (reference sequence). V lost 3 bases, J lost 0 bases, and 9 bases lay in between. The CDR3 runs to 15 residues. The time point here: week 23, last vaccination. Vaccine doses each comprised 300 ug of mutant IDH1 20-mer peptide, with topical imiquimod. Diagnosis in the donors showed new WHO grade 3 or 4 astrocytomas that were IDH1-mutant and ATRX-lost. Sequences were derived from PBMCs, sampled from a glioma patient whose treatment included an IDH1 peptide vaccine. The rearrangement links TRBV15 to TRBJ2-4; D is perhaps TRBD2 (5 bases). This TCR was recovered from a woman under 30 with glioma. Some clones in this sample may be carry-over from other donors' samples. CDR3 sequence: CATSSSRGAKNIQYF. The CDR3 region has the DNA TGTGCCACCAGCAGTAGCCGGGGAGCCAAAAACATTCAGTACTTC.